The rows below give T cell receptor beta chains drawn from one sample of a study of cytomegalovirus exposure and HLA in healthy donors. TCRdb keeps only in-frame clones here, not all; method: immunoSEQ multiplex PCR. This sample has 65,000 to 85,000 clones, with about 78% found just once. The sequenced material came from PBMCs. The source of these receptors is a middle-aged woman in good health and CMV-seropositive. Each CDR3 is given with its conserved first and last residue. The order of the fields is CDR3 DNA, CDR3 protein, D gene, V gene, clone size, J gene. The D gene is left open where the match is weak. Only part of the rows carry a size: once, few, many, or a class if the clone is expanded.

TGTGCCAGCAGTCATTCGGGACAGGAGACTTATAGCAATCAGCCCCAGCATTTT CASSHSGQETYSNQPQHF TRBD1 TRBV14 - TRBJ1-5
TGTGCCAGCATCTTATTGGGGGGGGACACCGGGGAGCTGTTTTTT CASILLGGDTGELFF TRBD2 TRBV2 - TRBJ2-2
TGTGCCAGCAGCCTTTGGACAGGGGATAATTCACCCCTCCACTTT CASSLWTGDNSPLHF TRBD1 TRBV4-2 - TRBJ1-6
TGCGCCAGCAGCTTTTTCCAAGCGGGCACAGATACGCAGTATTTT CASSFFQAGTDTQYF - TRBV5-1 - TRBJ2-3
TGTGCCAGCACACCCGCAGGGGATTTTGGCTACACCTTC CASTPAGDFGYTF - TRBV9 once TRBJ1-2
TGTGCCAGTGGGGGACAGGGCATCCACGAGCAGTACTTC CASGGQGIHEQYF TRBD1 TRBV19 - TRBJ2-7
TGTGCCAGCAGCCCGCGACAGGGGGCGGACACTGAAGCTTTCTTT CASSPRQGADTEAFF TRBD1 TRBV11-3 - TRBJ1-1
TGTGCCAGCAGCCCCCGGGGGGCGGGGGAGACCCAGTACTTC CASSPRGAGETQYF - TRBV7-6 - TRBJ2-5
TGCAGCGTTGTGCGACAGGGAAGGGAGCAGTACTTC CSVVRQGREQYF TRBD1 TRBV29-1 - TRBJ2-7
TGTGCCAGCAGCGCCGGGACAGGTGATTACTACGAGCAGTACTTC CASSAGTGDYYEQYF TRBD1 TRBV11-3 few TRBJ2-7
TGTGCCAGTAGTATAGACGGACAAGGGGTAGGAGATACGCAGTATTTT CASSIDGQGVGDTQYF - TRBV19 few TRBJ2-3
TGTGCCAGCAGACCGGGACAGATCTACGAGCAGTACTTC CASRPGQIYEQYF TRBD1 TRBV2 - TRBJ2-7
TGTGCCAGCAGCACGACTAGCGGGGGGGGAACAGATACGCAGTATTTT CASSTTSGGGTDTQYF TRBD2 TRBV11-2 - TRBJ2-3
TGTGCCAGCAGTCCGGGAGGGGGACAGGGTGCAAACTATGGCTACACCTTC CASSPGGGQGANYGYTF TRBD1 TRBV28 once TRBJ1-2
TGTGCCAGCAGCTCGGGACTTGAAGAGACCCAGTACTTC CASSSGLEETQYF - TRBV7-8 - TRBJ2-5
TGTGCCAGCACTCACCGCGGGAGCGGGGTTGGGTCCTACGAGCAGTACTTC CASTHRGSGVGSYEQYF TRBD2 TRBV2 - TRBJ2-7
TGTGCCAGTAGTATGAGGGGGGGCTTGAGCAATCAGCCCCAGCATTTT CASSMRGGLSNQPQHF - TRBV19 - TRBJ1-5
TGTGCCACCAGCCCGAGACAGAAAGAGTACACTGAAGCTTTCTTT CATSPRQKEYTEAFF - TRBV15 once TRBJ1-1
TGTGCCAGCAGCCCCAAGGTGGACAGGGTTGGCAAAAACATTCAGTACTTC CASSPKVDRVGKNIQYF TRBD1 TRBV5-6 once TRBJ2-4
TGTGCCAGCAGGGAAGCGGGGGGACAAGAGACCCAGTACTTC CASREAGGQETQYF TRBD2 TRBV6-5 - TRBJ2-5
TGCAGCGTTGAAAGCCCCAGACAGGGGAGGGACGAGCAGTACTTC CSVESPRQGRDEQYF - TRBV29-1 few TRBJ2-7
TGTGCCAGCAGCTTTCTGGGCCATGAGCAGTTCTTC CASSFLGHEQFF - TRBV7-2 - TRBJ2-1
TGTGCCAGCAGCAAAAGGCCCCGACGACAGGTATCAGTCCCAGATACGCAGTATTTT CASSKRPRRQVSVPDTQYF - TRBV7-9 - TRBJ2-3
TGCGCCAGCAGTCCGGGACAGGGCGGAGAGACCCAGTACTTC CASSPGQGGETQYF TRBD1 TRBV23-1 - TRBJ2-5
TGTGCCAGCAGCCCAACAGCGGGGGGGGCTTCGCGGGACGAGCAGTACTTC CASSPTAGGASRDEQYF TRBD2 TRBV7-9 - TRBJ2-7
TGTGCCAGCAGCTTTAACCAAGCTGGTTACACCTTC CASSFNQAGYTF - TRBV13 few TRBJ1-2
TGTGCCAGCAGTCTAGCCCCCAAAAGGGGGTATGGCTACACCTTC CASSLAPKRGYGYTF - TRBV28 - TRBJ1-2
TGTGCCAGCAGCGTCAGAAACACCGGGGAGCTGTTTTTT CASSVRNTGELFF - TRBV5-8 - TRBJ2-2
TGTGCCAGCAGTGAAAGGGGTGGCTCTGGAAACACCATATATTTT CASSERGGSGNTIYF - TRBV6-1 few TRBJ1-3
TGTGCCAGCAGCGTGGCCGGGACTAGCCTTTTAAATGAGCAGTTCTTC CASSVAGTSLLNEQFF TRBD2 TRBV7-3 - TRBJ2-1
- CASSEGSGQGETQYF - TRBV6-1 many TRBJ2-5
TGTGCCAGCAGTGCTAGGACGGGGAGCTCCTACGAGCAGTACTTC CASSARTGSSYEQYF - TRBV6-1 - TRBJ2-7
TGTGCCAGCAGCTTAGGACTTTCAGATACGCAGTATTTT CASSLGLSDTQYF - TRBV7-9 - TRBJ2-3
TGTGCCAGCAGCTTAGAAATACTGCCCGCTGGAAACACCATATATTTT CASSLEILPAGNTIYF - TRBV7-8 - TRBJ1-3
TGTGCCAGCAGGTCGGGGATCCGCACAGATACGCAGTATTTT CASRSGIRTDTQYF - TRBV11-2 - TRBJ2-3
TGTGCCAGCAGCGTACAGGGGCAGACAGATACGCAGTATTTT CASSVQGQTDTQYF TRBD1 TRBV27 - TRBJ2-3
TGTGCCAGCAGTCTAGCGGGGGGGAGCACAGATACGCAGTATTTT CASSLAGGSTDTQYF TRBD2 TRBV6-4 - TRBJ2-3
TGTGCCAGCAGTGAATTCTCCGCGGGGAGCTACAATGAGCAGTTCTTC CASSEFSAGSYNEQFF - TRBV25-1 - TRBJ2-1
TGCGCCAGCAGCTTGGAGCAGGGCTACACCATATATTTT CASSLEQGYTIYF - TRBV5-1 - TRBJ1-3
TGTGCCAGCAGCCCCCGAGGGCTCCAAGAGACCCAGTACTTC CASSPRGLQETQYF - TRBV7-6 - TRBJ2-5
TGTGCCAGCAGTGAATATTCACAGGGGGCCGGACAGCCCCAGCATTTT CASSEYSQGAGQPQHF TRBD1 TRBV25-1 - TRBJ1-5
TGTGCCAGCAGCTTAGATAGGACAGGGTATGGCTACACCTTC CASSLDRTGYGYTF TRBD1 TRBV11-2 once TRBJ1-2
TGCGCCAGCAGCTTGGTGACTAGCGGGGGGGATGAGCAGTTCTTC CASSLVTSGGDEQFF TRBD2 TRBV5-1 - TRBJ2-1
TGTGCCAGCAGCCCCCGGACAGGAATACAAGAGACCCAGTACTTC CASSPRTGIQETQYF TRBD1 TRBV7-3 - TRBJ2-5
TGTGCCTGGGCTCGACTGAGCTCTGGGGCCAACGTCCTGACTTTC CAWARLSSGANVLTF - TRBV30 once TRBJ2-6
TGTGCCAGTAGCGGGACAGGGAGCTACGAGCAGTACTTC CASSGTGSYEQYF TRBD1 TRBV19 - TRBJ2-7
TGTGCCATCAGTGGAACTAGCGGATCCTACGAGCAGTACTTC CAISGTSGSYEQYF TRBD2 TRBV10-3 - TRBJ2-7
TGCGCCAGCAGCGCACTCGGTCGGGGAGAGACCCAGTACTTC CASSALGRGETQYF - TRBV5-1 - TRBJ2-5
TGTGCCAGCAGTCCGATCAAGGGGAACGAGCAGTACTTC CASSPIKGNEQYF - TRBV6-5 - TRBJ2-7
TGTGCCAGCAGTTGGGGGTGGGGGGGGACCGGGGAGCTGTTTTTT CASSWGWGGTGELFF TRBD2 TRBV27 - TRBJ2-2
TGTGCCAGTAAAAGGACAGGGATGACAAATGAGCAGTTCTTC CASKRTGMTNEQFF TRBD1 TRBV19 - TRBJ2-1
TGTGCCAGCAGTTTTAGACTAGCGGGGGTGTACAATGAGCAGTTCTTC CASSFRLAGVYNEQFF TRBD2 TRBV11-2 - TRBJ2-1
TGTGCCAGCAGCGTGATCAGGGGCCAACAAGAGACCCAGTACTTC CASSVIRGQQETQYF - TRBV7-2 - TRBJ2-5
TGTGCCAGCACCCGGCTTCGGGGCACAGATACGCAGTATTTT CASTRLRGTDTQYF - TRBV16 - TRBJ2-3
TGTGCCAGCAGCGCATCGGGGACAGTGTTGAACACTGAAGCTTTCTTT CASSASGTVLNTEAFF TRBD1 TRBV9 - TRBJ1-1
TGTGCCAGCTCCCCCCGGAGCGGCTACACCTTC CASSPRSGYTF - TRBV6-5 few TRBJ1-2
TGCGCCAGCAGCCAAGATCGGCAGGGAGGAACTGAAGCTTTCTTT CASSQDRQGGTEAFF - TRBV4-1 - TRBJ1-1
TGCGCCAGCAGCTTTGGACTAGCGGGGGGGTTTGACAATGAGCAGTTCTTC CASSFGLAGGFDNEQFF TRBD2 TRBV5-1 - TRBJ2-1